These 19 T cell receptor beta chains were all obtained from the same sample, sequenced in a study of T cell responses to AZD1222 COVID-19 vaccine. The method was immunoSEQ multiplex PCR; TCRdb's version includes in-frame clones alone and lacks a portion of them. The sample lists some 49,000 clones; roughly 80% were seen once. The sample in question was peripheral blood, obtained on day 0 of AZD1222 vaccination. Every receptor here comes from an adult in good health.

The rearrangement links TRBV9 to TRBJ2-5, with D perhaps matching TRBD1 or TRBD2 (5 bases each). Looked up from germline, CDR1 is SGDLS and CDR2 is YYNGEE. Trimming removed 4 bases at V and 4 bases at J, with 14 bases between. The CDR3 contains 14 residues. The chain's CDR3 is CASSPGTPPETQYF. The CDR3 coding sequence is TGTGCCAGCAGCCCCGGGACGCCCCCAGAGACCCAGTACTTC.

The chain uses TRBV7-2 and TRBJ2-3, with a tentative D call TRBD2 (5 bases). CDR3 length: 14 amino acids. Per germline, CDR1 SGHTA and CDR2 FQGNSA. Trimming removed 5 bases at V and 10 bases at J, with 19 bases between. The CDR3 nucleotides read TGTGCCAGCAGCCCACTAGGGCCCGGTAAGGCGCAGTATTTT. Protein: CASSPLGPGKAQYF.

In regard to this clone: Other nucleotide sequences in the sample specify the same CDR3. The CDR3 here is CASSPGTGEQELFF. The CDR3 DNA sequence: TGTGCCAGCAGCCCCGGGACAGGGGAACAGGAGCTGTTTTTT. This chain connects TRBV11-3 to TRBJ2-2; TRBD1 matches at 10 bases. Unmatched junction bases numbered 7, after V lost 5 bases and J lost 10 bases. The germline V gene encodes CDR1 SGHNT and CDR2 YENEEA. The CDR3 is 14 residues long.

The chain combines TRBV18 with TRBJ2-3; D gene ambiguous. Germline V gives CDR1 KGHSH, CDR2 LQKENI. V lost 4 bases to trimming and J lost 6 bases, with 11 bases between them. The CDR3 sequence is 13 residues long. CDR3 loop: CASSRVGSDTQYF. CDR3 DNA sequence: TGTGCCAGCTCACGAGTCGGGTCGGATACGCAGTATTTT.

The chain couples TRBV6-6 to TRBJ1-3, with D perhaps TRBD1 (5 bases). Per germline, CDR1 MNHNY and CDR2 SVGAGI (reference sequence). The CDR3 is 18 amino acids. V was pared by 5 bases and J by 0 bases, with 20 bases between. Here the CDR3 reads CASSQRPGGPSSGNTIYF. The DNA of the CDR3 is TGTGCCAGCAGTCAAAGACCCGGGGGACCCAGCTCTGGAAACACCATATATTTT.

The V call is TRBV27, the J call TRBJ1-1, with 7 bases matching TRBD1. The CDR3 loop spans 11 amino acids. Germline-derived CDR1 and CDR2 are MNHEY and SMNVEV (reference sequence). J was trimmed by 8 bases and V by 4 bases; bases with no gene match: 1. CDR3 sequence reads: CASSSRGEAFF. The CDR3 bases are TGTGCCAGCAGTTCCAGGGGGGAAGCTTTCTTT.

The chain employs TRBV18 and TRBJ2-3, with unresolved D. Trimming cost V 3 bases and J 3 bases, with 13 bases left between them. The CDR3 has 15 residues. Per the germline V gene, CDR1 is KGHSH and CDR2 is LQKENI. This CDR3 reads CASSPFGVGTDTQYF. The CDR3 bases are TGTGCCAGCTCACCGTTTGGGGTCGGGACAGATACGCAGTATTTT.

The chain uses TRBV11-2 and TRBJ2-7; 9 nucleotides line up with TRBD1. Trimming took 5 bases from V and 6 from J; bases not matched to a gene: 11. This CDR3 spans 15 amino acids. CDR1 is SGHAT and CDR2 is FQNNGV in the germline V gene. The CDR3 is CASSVTGTGRVEQYF. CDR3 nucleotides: TGTGCCAGCAGCGTCACCGGGACAGGGAGGGTCGAGCAGTACTTC.

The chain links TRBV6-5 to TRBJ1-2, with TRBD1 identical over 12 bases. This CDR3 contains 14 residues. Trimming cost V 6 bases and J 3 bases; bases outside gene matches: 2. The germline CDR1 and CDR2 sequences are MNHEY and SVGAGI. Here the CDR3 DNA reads TGTGCCAGCAGGGGGACAGGGGGCGACTATGGCTACACCTTC. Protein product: CASRGTGGDYGYTF.

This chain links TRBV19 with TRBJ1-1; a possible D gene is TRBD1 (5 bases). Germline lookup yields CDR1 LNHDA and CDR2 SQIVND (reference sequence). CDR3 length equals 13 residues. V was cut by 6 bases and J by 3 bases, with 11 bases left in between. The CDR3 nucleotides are TGTGCCAGTAGAGGGAGGGGTGACACTGAAGCTTTCTTT. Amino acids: CASRGRGDTEAFF.

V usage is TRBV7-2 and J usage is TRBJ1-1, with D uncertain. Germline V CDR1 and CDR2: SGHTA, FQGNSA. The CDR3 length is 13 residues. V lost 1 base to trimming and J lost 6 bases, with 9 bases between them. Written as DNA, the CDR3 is TGTGCCAGCAGCTTAGACCGAGGCGCTGAAGCTTTCTTT. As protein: CASSLDRGAEAFF.

The CDR3, as DNA: TGTGCCAGTAGTATAGGAAACTGGGCGAGCACAGATACGCAGTATTTT. It specifies CASSIGNWASTDTQYF. V and J are TRBV19 and TRBJ2-3; D gene ambiguous. Trimming removed 1 base from V and 0 bases from J, with 11 bases in between. The CDR3 loop spans 16 amino acids. The V gene's germline CDR1 is LNHDA and CDR2 SQIVND (reference sequence).

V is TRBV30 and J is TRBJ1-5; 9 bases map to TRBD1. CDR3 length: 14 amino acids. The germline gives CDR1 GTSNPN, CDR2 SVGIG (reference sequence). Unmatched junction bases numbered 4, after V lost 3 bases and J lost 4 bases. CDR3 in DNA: TGTGCCTGGAGCCCGGGACAGGGAAATCAGCCCCAGCATTTT. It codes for CAWSPGQGNQPQHF.

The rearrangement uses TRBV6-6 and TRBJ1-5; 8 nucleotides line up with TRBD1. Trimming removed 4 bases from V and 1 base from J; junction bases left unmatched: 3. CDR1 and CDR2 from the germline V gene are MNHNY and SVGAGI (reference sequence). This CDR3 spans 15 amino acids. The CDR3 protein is CASSLQGGSNQPQHF. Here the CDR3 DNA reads TGTGCCAGCAGTTTACAGGGGGGAAGCAATCAGCCCCAGCATTTT.

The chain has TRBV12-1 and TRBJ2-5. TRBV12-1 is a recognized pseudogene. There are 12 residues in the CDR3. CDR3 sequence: CASSFDCETQYF. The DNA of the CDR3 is TGTGCCAGCAGCTTTGATTGTGAGACCCAGTACTTC.

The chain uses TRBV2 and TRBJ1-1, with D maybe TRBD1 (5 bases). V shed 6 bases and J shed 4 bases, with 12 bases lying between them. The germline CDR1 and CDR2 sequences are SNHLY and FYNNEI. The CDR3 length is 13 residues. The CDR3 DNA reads TGTGCCAGCAGCGAACTCGGGGGCACTGAAGCTTTCTTT. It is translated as CASSELGGTEAFF.

This chain's CDR3 is CASSSFRGRADTQYF. The CDR3 DNA is TGTGCCAGCAGCTCCTTTCGGGGTAGGGCAGATACGCAGTATTTT. This rearrangement joins TRBV11-2 to TRBJ2-3; D is perhaps TRBD2 (5 bases). Trimming removed 4 bases from V and 4 bases from J, with 15 bases in between. The germline gives CDR1 SGHAT, CDR2 FQNNGV. This CDR3 contains 15 residues.

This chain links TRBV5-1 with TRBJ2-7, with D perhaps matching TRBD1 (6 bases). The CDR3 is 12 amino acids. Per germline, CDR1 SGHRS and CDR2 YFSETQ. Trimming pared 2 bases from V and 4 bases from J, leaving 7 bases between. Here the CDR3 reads CASSFDRYEQYF. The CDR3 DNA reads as TGCGCCAGCAGCTTCGACAGGTACGAGCAGTACTTC.

DNA for the CDR3: TGCGCCAGCAGTGATGCTTCTAGCACAGATACGCAGTATTTT. Protein: CASSDASSTDTQYF. The chain links TRBV10-1 to TRBJ2-3; D remains ambiguous. CDR1 and CDR2 from the germline V gene are WNHNN and SYGVQD (reference sequence). This CDR3 spans 14 amino acids. Trimming removed 3 bases from V and 0 bases from J, with 7 bases in between.